The clone carrying this TCR beta chain has a count of ten or more. Antigen specificity is unknown. This sample was included in a study of beta chain bispecific antibodies for T cell cancers. Broader study findings: Normal T cells contributed less of the targeted TRBV signal than the leukemia cells did. The TRBV12-3 share of total TRBV signal fell more than 97% after anti-TRBV12 rather than anti-CD19 exposure.

TCRdb re-derived calls from the 5' RACE reads in MiXCR, one entry per CDR3 protein. The sample yields roughly 19,000 distinct CDR3 sequences, about 2% seen once. Blood mononuclear cells were expanded for roughly 3 days using either OKT3 anti-CD3 antibody or CD3/CD28 beads. The CDR3 covers 16 residues. The V gene's germline CDR1 is MNHEY and CDR2 SVGEGT. Trimming shortened V by 4 bases and J by 8 bases, and 20 bases separated the two germline ends. The material sequenced was healthy donor T cells cultured with leukemia cells, taken from a culture containing a bispecific antibody targeting TCR Vbeta12. The chain links TRBV6-2 or TRBV6-3 to TRBJ1-4; D ambiguous. This clonotype was sampled from a human donor in good health. Some clones in this sample may be carry-over from other donors' samples. The CDR3 reads CASSFIFLEIGEKLFF. The CDR3 DNA reads as TGTGCCAGCAGTTTTATCTTTCTAGAGATTGGAGAAAAACTGTTTTTT.